This paragraph reports one TCR beta chain. The record originates from a study of blood T cell repertoires in COVID-19. Assay used: immunoSEQ multiplex PCR; TCRdb lists only in-frame clones, some missing. The table has about 140,000 clones, more than 65% seen once. V was pared by 1 base and J by 6 bases, with 11 bases between. This CDR3 has 14 amino acids. CDR1 is LGHDT, CDR2 YNNKEL, per germline (reference sequence). Sequenced: peripheral blood. This clonotype was obtained from a human donor in a cohort sampled during active COVID-19. The chain links TRBV3-1 (or the pseudogene TRBV3-2) to TRBJ2-3; D not certain. CDR3 sequence: CASSQVSIRDTQYF. CDR3 coding DNA: TGTGCCAGCAGCCAAGTATCCATCCGGGATACGCAGTATTTT.